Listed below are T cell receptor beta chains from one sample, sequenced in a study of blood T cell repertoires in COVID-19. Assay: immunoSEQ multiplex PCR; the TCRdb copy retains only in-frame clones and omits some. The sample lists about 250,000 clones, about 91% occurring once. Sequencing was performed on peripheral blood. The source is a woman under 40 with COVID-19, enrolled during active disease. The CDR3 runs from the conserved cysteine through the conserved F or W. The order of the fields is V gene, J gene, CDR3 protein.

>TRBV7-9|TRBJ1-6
CASSLEARGRSPLHF
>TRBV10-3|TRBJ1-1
CAISEFGGENTEAFF
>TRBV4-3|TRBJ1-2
CASSQEPRGTGSPTTF
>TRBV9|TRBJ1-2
CASSAQVRVGYGYTF
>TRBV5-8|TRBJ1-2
CASSLTGGLSGYTF
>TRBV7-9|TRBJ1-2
CASSFGDRGGYTF
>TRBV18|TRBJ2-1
CASSPTGGLAAEQFF
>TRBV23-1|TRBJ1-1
CASSQNRDRATEAFF
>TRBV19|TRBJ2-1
CASSITTSDNEQFF
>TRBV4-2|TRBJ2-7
CASSQDPVSFYEQYF
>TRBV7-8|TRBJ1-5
CASSPLSNQPQHF
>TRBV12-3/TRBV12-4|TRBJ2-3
CASRDYPEDTQYF
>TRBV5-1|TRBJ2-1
CASSLQDTDNEQFF
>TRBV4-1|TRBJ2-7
CASSHLEGPSYEQYF
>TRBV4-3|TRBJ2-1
CASSQGLALYNEQFF
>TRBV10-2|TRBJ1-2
CASMPGTGVGGYTF
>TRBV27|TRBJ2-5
CASRLQRGPQETQYF
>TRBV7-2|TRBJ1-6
CASSFSTGHSYNSPLHF
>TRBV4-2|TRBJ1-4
CASSQQTGQVEKLFF
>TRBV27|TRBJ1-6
CANSYWRQYNSPLHF
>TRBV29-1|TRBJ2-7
CSVEEQGAGEQYF
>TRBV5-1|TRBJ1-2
CASSLVGQGTANYGYTF
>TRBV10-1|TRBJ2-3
CASSESTGRDTQYF
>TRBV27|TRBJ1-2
CASSTTGTGAGYTF
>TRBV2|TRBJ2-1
CATEGRFNEQFF